The 21 T cell receptor beta chains given below trace back to one sample, sequenced in a study of response to subunit inactivated influenza vaccine. TCRdb re-called the RT-PCR reads with MiXCR, one entry per CDR3 protein. The sample yields 250,000 to 350,000 distinct CDR3 sequences, roughly 22% seen once. Sample: PBMCs from blood, taken approximately 22 months after vaccination. The receptors come from a man aged 50-75 years who received an inactivated influenza vaccine.

In its sample, this clonotype was seen a few times. V gene TRBV4-2 combines with J gene TRBJ2-1, with D possibly being TRBD1 (6 bases). The V end was cut by 2 bases, the J end by 10 bases, with 12 bases between. CDR3 length equals 13 residues. Germline CDR1 reads LGHNA; CDR2 reads YNFKEQ. The chain's CDR3 is CASSQHRAGEQFF. The CDR3 nucleotides are TGTGCCAGCAGCCAACACAGGGCAGGCGAGCAGTTCTTC.

This chain's CDR3 is CASSPGTGGEQFF. The CDR3 DNA reads TGTGCCAGCAGCCCCGGGACAGGGGGTGAGCAGTTCTTC. The J gene is TRBJ2-1, the V gene TRBV11-3; TRBD1 aligns across 11 bases. J gave up 9 bases and V 5 bases, and 3 bases lay outside the gene matches. CDR3 length: 13 amino acids. Germline values: CDR1 SGHNT, CDR2 YENEEA. The full variable domain, completed using reference TRBV11-3 and TRBJ2-1, is EAGVVQSPRYKIIEKKQPVAFWCNPISGHNTLYWYLQNLGQGPELLIRYENEEAVDDSQLPKDRFSAERLKGVDSTLKIQPAELGDSAVYLCASSPGTGGEQFFGPGTRLTVL.

This clonotype was found many times. The rearrangement uses TRBV28 and TRBJ2-1, with TRBD2 matching over 13 bases. Germline loops: CDR1 MDHEN, CDR2 SYDVKM. V shed 5 bases, J shed 7 bases, and the junction held 11 bases outside the gene matches. The CDR3 runs 17 residues. CDR3 sequence (DNA): TGTGCCAGCAGTATAGGACTAGCGGGAGACTGGGGTAATGAGCAGTTCTTC. Translating it yields CASSIGLAGDWGNEQFF. The whole variable domain, filled in from reference TRBV28 and TRBJ2-1, reads DVKVTQSSRYLVKRTGEKVFLECVQDMDHENMFWYRQDPGLGLRLIYFSYDVKMKEKGDIPEGYSVSREKKERFSLILESASTNQTSMYLCASSIGLAGDWGNEQFFGPGTRLTVL.

The chain joins TRBV5-1 to TRBJ2-7; TRBD2 matches 10 bases. This CDR3 spans 14 amino acids. The germline CDR1 and CDR2 sequences are SGHRS and YFSETQ. J lost 4 bases, V lost 0 bases, and 1 base had no gene match. The CDR3 DNA reads as TGCGCCAGCAGCTTGGCTAGCGGGGGATACGAGCAGTACTTC. It specifies CASSLASGGYEQYF.

V gene TRBV7-8 combines with J gene TRBJ1-2, with 8 bases that match TRBD1. The CDR3 runs to 17 residues. The V gene end was trimmed by 1 base and the J gene end by 3 bases; junction bases not matched to a gene: 10. Germline-derived CDR1 and CDR2 are SGHVS and FQNEAQ. The chain's CDR3 is CASSLVGDRSRYYGYTF. The CDR3 nucleotides read TGTGCCAGCAGCTTAGTGGGGGACAGGTCCCGCTACTATGGCTACACCTTC.

The V gene is TRBV7-9, the J gene TRBJ2-7; D unresolved. Trimming stripped 5 bases from V and 5 bases from J, with 10 bases between. This CDR3 contains 12 residues. The germline CDR1 and CDR2 sequences are SEHNR and FQNEAQ (reference sequence). The CDR3 nucleotides are TGTGCCAGCAGCCTCCTCGCGCACGAGCAGTACTTC. Protein sequence: CASSLLAHEQYF. Filled out from reference TRBV7-9 and TRBJ2-7, the complete variable domain reads DTGVSQNPRHKITKRGQNVTFRCDPISEHNRLYWYRQTLGQGPEFLTYFQNEAQLEKSRLLSDRFSAERPKGSFSTLEIQRTEQGDSAMYLCASSLLAHEQYFGPGTRLTVT.

This clonotype was counted many times. V usage is TRBV12-3 or TRBV12-4 and J usage is TRBJ1-4; D ambiguous. There are 16 residues in the CDR3. The V and J ends lost 1 base and 0 bases respectively, with 9 bases between them. The CDR3 reads CASSLEQAATNEKLFF. As DNA, the CDR3 is TGTGCCAGCAGTTTAGAGCAGGCCGCAACTAATGAAAAACTGTTTTTT.

This clonotype was seen more than once but under ten times. V gene TRBV5-1 combines with J gene TRBJ1-2; D gene ambiguous. Trimming took off 4 bases at V and 2 bases at J, with 12 bases between the two ends. The CDR3 sequence is 14 residues long. CDR1 and CDR2 from the germline V gene are SGHRS and YFSETQ. This CDR3 is CASSADPLNYGYTF. CDR3 coding DNA: TGCGCCAGCAGCGCGGACCCCCTAAACTATGGCTACACCTTC.

This clonotype was counted a few times. For the CDR3, the DNA is TGTGCCAGCAGTGGGGCGGGGGGGGGTCAGCCCCAGCATTTT. Protein: CASSGAGGGQPQHF. The rearrangement joins TRBV6-1 to TRBJ1-5, with D possibly being TRBD1 (5 bases). The germline CDR1 and CDR2 sequences are MNHNS and SASEGT. The CDR3 sequence is 14 residues long. V was clipped by 4 bases and J by 6 bases, with 13 bases between them.

This clonotype appeared a few times. The gene calls are TRBV6-1 and TRBJ2-7; D is uncertain. V lost 6 bases and J 0 bases, leaving 15 bases between the germline ends. Germline CDR1 reads MNHNS; CDR2 reads SASEGT. This CDR3 comprises 15 residues. CDR3 residues: CASSPFRTNSYEQYF. CDR3 DNA sequence: TGTGCCAGCAGCCCCTTTAGGACCAACTCCTACGAGCAGTACTTC.

This clonotype was recorded a few times. The rearrangement uses TRBV6-6 and TRBJ1-2; maybe TRBD1 (5 bases). The germline V gene encodes CDR1 MNHNY and CDR2 SVGAGI (reference sequence). This CDR3 contains 11 residues. Trimming took 6 bases from V and 12 from J, leaving 14 bases between them. Here the CDR3 DNA reads TGTGCCAGCAGCAAAGGGGCTAGGGACACCTTC. Protein: CASSKGARDTF.

This clonotype was recorded at least ten times. The chain uses TRBV10-3 and TRBJ2-3; D is possibly TRBD2 (6 bases). The CDR3 extends over 16 amino acids. Trimming took 2 bases from V and 2 from J, leaving 14 bases between them. Per germline, CDR1 ENHRY and CDR2 SYGVKD. The CDR3 DNA follows: TGTGCCATCAGTGAGACGATGCGGGGTCTCACAGATACGCAGTATTTT. It codes for CAISETMRGLTDTQYF.

The chain recombines TRBV4-3 with TRBJ1-2; D not certain. The CDR3 spans 13 residues. Germline assignment: CDR1 LGHNA and CDR2 YSLEER. Trimming cost V 4 bases and J 0 bases, with 6 bases left between them. The CDR3 loop is CASSRASNYGYTF. In DNA form, the CDR3 reads TGCGCCAGCAGCCGCGCTTCTAACTATGGCTACACCTTC.

V gene TRBV29-1 combines with J gene TRBJ1-2; D is uncertain. The CDR3 covers 13 residues. Trimming cost V 0 bases and J 3 bases, with 8 bases left between them. In germline, CDR1 is SQVTM, CDR2 ANQGSEA. The CDR3 spells CSVEDRVHYGYTF. The CDR3 nucleotides read TGCAGCGTTGAAGATAGGGTTCACTATGGCTACACCTTC.

This clonotype was counted at least ten times. This chain joins TRBV7-9 and TRBJ1-3; D not resolved. In germline, CDR1 is SEHNR, CDR2 FQNEAQ (reference sequence). There are 15 residues in the CDR3. Trimming removed 4 bases at V and 3 bases at J, with 13 bases between. The CDR3 reads CASSYAGSGGNTIYF. The CDR3 DNA sequence: TGTGCCAGCAGCTACGCGGGGTCTGGTGGAAACACCATATATTTT.

The chain combines TRBV29-1 with TRBJ1-1, with TRBD1 identical over 7 bases. The CDR3 length is 15 residues. The V gene's germline CDR1 is SQVTM and CDR2 ANQGSEA. V gave up 6 bases and J gave up 1 base; unmatched junction bases: 11. The DNA of the CDR3 is TGCAGCGTAACCACAGGGGCCGGGAAGAACACTGAAGCTTTCTTT. Translation gives CSVTTGAGKNTEAFF.

The rearrangement links TRBV5-1 to TRBJ1-2; TRBD1 agrees at 8 bases. Germline loops: CDR1 SGHRS, CDR2 YFSETQ. The ends lost 4 bases at V and 5 bases at J; junction bases unmatched: 19. The CDR3 is 18 residues long. CDR3: CASSRAASGGAYPYGYTF. The DNA for the CDR3 is TGCGCCAGCAGCAGGGCGGCGTCAGGGGGCGCTTATCCTTATGGCTACACCTTC.

This chain joins TRBV20-1 and TRBJ1-1, with D possibly being TRBD1 (5 bases). This CDR3 spans 13 amino acids. V lost 6 bases, J lost 1 base, and 12 bases lay in between. The germline V gene encodes CDR1 DFQATT and CDR2 SNEGSKA (reference sequence). CDR3 amino acids: CSATRESNTEAFF. The CDR3 region has the DNA TGCAGTGCCACCAGGGAGTCGAACACTGAAGCTTTCTTT.

The gene calls are TRBV20-1 and TRBJ2-5; 8 bases match TRBD2. The CDR3 length is 16 residues. V dropped 0 bases and J dropped 2; count of bases not matched to a gene: 8. The germline V gene has CDR1 DFQATT and CDR2 SNEGSKA (reference sequence). The chain's CDR3 is CSARDPRGAGQETQYF. The CDR3 region has the DNA TGCAGTGCTAGAGATCCGCGGGGGGCCGGACAAGAGACCCAGTACTTC.

This chain uses TRBV28 with TRBJ2-7; 9 nucleotides align to TRBD2. Germline V gene sequence: CDR1 MDHEN, CDR2 SYDVKM. The length of the CDR3 is 14 residues. The V segment lost 7 bases and the J segment 2 bases; nucleotides outside the gene matches: 6. The DNA of the CDR3 is TGTGCCAGCACTCTAGCGGGACGAGCCTACGAGCAGTACTTC. It encodes CASTLAGRAYEQYF.

V is TRBV3-1 and J is TRBJ2-2; 7 bases agree with TRBD2. Trimming at V came to 3 bases and at J to 1 base, leaving 2 bases not matched to a gene. There are 15 residues in the CDR3. CDR1 is LGHDT, CDR2 YNNKEL, per germline (reference sequence). The CDR3 coding sequence is TGTGCCAGCAGCCAGGGGAGGGAGAACACCGGGGAGCTGTTTTTT. This translates into CASSQGRENTGELFF.